Given below is one T cell receptor (beta chain) in context. Its target is not known. The data were obtained in a study of cytomegalovirus exposure and HLA in healthy donors. Deletions cut 3 bases from V and 6 bases from J, with 20 bases between. CDR1 and CDR2 from the germline V gene are SGHTA and FQGNSA. The CDR3 extends over 17 amino acids. Study conclusions and caveats: Most TCRs appeared rarely, but some public TCRs recurred in many donors. Later analysis identified several of the most significant clusters that appeared linked to common viral pathogens.

Both 60 Vbeta primers and 13 Jbeta primers went into the PCR. As processed by the authors: It was a later analysis that counted approximately 81 million unique TCR beta chains, of which around 11 million were shared. Assay used: immunoSEQ multiplex PCR; TCRdb lists only in-frame clones, some missing. That table supplies the V and J calls and clone size; D and trimming were determined from the DNA. The repertoire holds about 150,000 clones, with nearly 80% as singletons. V is TRBV7-2 and J is TRBJ2-2; D is possibly TRBD1 (6 bases). The receptor's source is a woman in her thirties in good health and CMV-seronegative. The sample taken for sequencing was PBMCs. The CDR3 DNA follows: TGTGCCAGCAGCTTGATATCCACAGGGAAAATAGCCGGGGAGCTGTTTTTT. Translating it yields CASSLISTGKIAGELFF. Full variable domain (outside the CDR3, taken from reference TRBV7-2 and TRBJ2-2): GAGVSQSPSNKVTEKGKDVELRCDPISGHTALYWYRQSLGQGLEFLIYFQGNSAPDKSGLPSDRFSAERTGGSVSTLTIQRTQQEDSAVYLCASSLISTGKIAGELFFGEGSRLTVL.